The present TCR beta chain was sequenced within a study of early T cells in non-severe SARS-CoV-2 infection. MiXCR, applied by TCRdb to the 5' RACE reads, yields one record per CDR3 protein. The table shows 76,000 or so distinct CDR3 sequences, with around 11% occurring only once. Germline V gives CDR1 MNHEY, CDR2 SVGAGI. V dropped 7 bases and J dropped 4; count of bases not matched to a gene: 8. The CDR3 totals 14 residues. This clonotype was detected only a few times. This sequence joins TRBV6-5 and TRBJ1-2; 8 bases map to TRBD1. This clonotype originated in an adult who was a healthcare worker with PCR-confirmed SARS-CoV-2 infection or an uninfected control (not recorded which). Sequencing used whole blood. CDR3 residues: CASTVGQGGYGYTF. The CDR3 nucleotides are TGTGCCAGCACCGTAGGACAGGGCGGCTATGGCTACACCTTC.